The 15 T cell receptor beta chains reported below all come from one sample, sequenced in a study of cytomegalovirus exposure and HLA in healthy donors. Both 60 Vbeta primers and 13 Jbeta primers went into the PCR. Here immunoSEQ multiplex PCR was the method, and the copy in TCRdb shows in-frame clones only, minus some. This sample yields around 230,000 clones, of which about three quarters are seen a single time; about 1.7% belongs to the top ten. Sequenced input: PBMCs. The receptors derive from a male donor in good health and CMV-seronegative.

The chain couples TRBV9 to TRBJ2-7; a possible D gene is TRBD1 (5 bases). Germline CDR1 SGDLS, CDR2 YYNGEE. Trimming took 7 bases from V and 0 from J, leaving 11 bases between them. The CDR3 spans 13 residues. CDR3 sequence: CASSRQSSYEQYF. The CDR3 DNA is TGTGCCAGCTCGCGACAGAGCTCCTACGAGCAGTACTTC.

The chain uses TRBV7-2 and TRBJ1-4; 7 bases agree with TRBD1. CDR1 is SGHTA, CDR2 FQGNSA, per germline. This CDR3 spans 15 amino acids. Trimming cost V 7 bases and J 3 bases; bases outside gene matches: 8. CDR3 region: CASTRQGLANEKLFF. DNA for the CDR3: TGTGCCAGCACACGACAGGGCTTGGCTAATGAAAAACTGTTTTTT.

The genes are TRBV27 and TRBJ1-1, with a weak D call TRBD1 (5 bases). Germline lookup yields CDR1 MNHEY and CDR2 SMNVEV (reference sequence). The V and J ends lost 4 bases and 5 bases respectively, with 11 bases between them. The CDR3 runs 13 residues. The CDR3 is CASSSGYGTEAFF. The CDR3 DNA reads as TGTGCCAGCAGTTCAGGGTATGGAACTGAAGCTTTCTTT.

The CDR3 loop is CASSMGQGETQYF. As DNA, the CDR3 is TGCGCCAGCAGCATGGGACAGGGGGAGACCCAGTACTTC. The chain employs TRBV5-1 and TRBJ2-5; 10 nucleotides agree with TRBD1. Germline values: CDR1 SGHRS, CDR2 YFSETQ. The CDR3 contains 13 residues. V gave up 4 bases and J gave up 5 bases; unmatched junction bases: 2.

The chain uses TRBV27 and TRBJ1-2; D unresolved. The CDR3 is 15 residues long. The V gene's germline CDR1 is MNHEY and CDR2 SMNVEV (reference sequence). Trimming cost V 7 bases and J 0 bases, with 15 bases left between them. CDR3 amino acids: CASTRTPMTNYGYTF. The DNA for the CDR3 is TGTGCCAGCACGCGTACGCCAATGACTAACTATGGCTACACCTTC.

The V and J genes are TRBV6-5 and TRBJ2-6; no clear D gene. Germline V gene sequence: CDR1 MNHEY, CDR2 SVGAGI. The CDR3 has 15 residues. The V and J ends lost 4 bases and 0 bases respectively, with 7 bases between them. The chain's CDR3 is CASSSFSSGANVLTF. As DNA, the CDR3 is TGTGCCAGCAGTTCCTTTAGCTCTGGGGCCAACGTCCTGACTTTC.

The chain has TRBV27 and TRBJ2-1, with 12 bases that match TRBD2. This CDR3 spans 16 amino acids. The germline gives CDR1 MNHEY, CDR2 SMNVEV (reference sequence). The V and J ends lost 5 bases and 4 bases, in that order; junction bases with no gene match: 6. DNA for the CDR3: TGTGCCAGCAGTCCCTTAACTAGCGGGGGGTACAATGAGCAGTTCTTC. It codes for CASSPLTSGGYNEQFF.

The chain joins TRBV6-4 to TRBJ1-6, with D perhaps TRBD1 (5 bases). The V gene lost 6 bases and the J gene lost 5 bases, with 11 bases spanning the gap. Looked up from germline, CDR1 is MRHNA and CDR2 is SNTAGT. This CDR3 is built from 14 residues. The DNA of the CDR3 is TGTGCCAGCAGCCCCTCAGGGAATAATTCACCCCTCCACTTT. It yields the protein CASSPSGNNSPLHF.

This chain joins TRBV5-3 and TRBJ1-2; 10 bases are shared with TRBD1. TRBV5-3 is an open reading frame whose function is uncertain. There are 16 residues in the CDR3. J was trimmed by 4 bases and V by 7 bases; bases with no gene match: 13. This CDR3 reads CARGNGQGDILYGYTF. The DNA of the CDR3 is TGTGCCAGAGGTAATGGACAGGGGGACATCCTCTATGGCTACACCTTC.

This clone was found a few times. This chain uses TRBV5-1 with TRBJ2-5, with D possibly being TRBD2 (6 bases). Germline CDR1 reads SGHRS; CDR2 reads YFSETQ. V lost 6 bases and J 1 base, leaving 16 bases between the germline ends. The CDR3 spans 15 residues. CDR3 sequence reads: CASKRSGAVQETQYF. In DNA form, the CDR3 reads TGCGCCAGCAAGCGTAGCGGAGCCGTCCAAGAGACCCAGTACTTC. Looking up the rest from reference TRBV5-1 and TRBJ2-5 gives the full variable domain: KAGVTQTPRYLIKTRGQQVTLSCSPISGHRSVSWYQQTPGQGLQFLFEYFSETQRNKGNFPGRFSGRQFSNSRSEMNVSTLELGDSALYLCASKRSGAVQETQYFGPGTRLLVL.

Notes on this clone: Additional DNA sequences in this sample encode the identical CDR3. V gene TRBV6-5 combines with J gene TRBJ2-3; 7 positions match TRBD1. This CDR3 comprises 14 residues. Germline loops: CDR1 MNHEY, CDR2 SVGAGI. V shed 0 bases, J shed 4 bases, and the junction held 1 base outside the gene matches. The CDR3 DNA sequence: TGTGCCAGCAGTTACTCCGACAGGGCAGATACGCAGTATTTT. Protein product: CASSYSDRADTQYF.

V is TRBV19 and J is TRBJ1-2, with D possibly TRBD1 on 6 matching bases. Trimming shortened V by 4 bases and J by 2 bases, and 17 bases separated the two germline ends. The CDR3 has 16 residues. The germline V gene encodes CDR1 LNHDA and CDR2 SQIVND (reference sequence). The CDR3 spells CASSTISTGSNYGYTF. The CDR3 bases are TGTGCCAGTAGTACGATTTCGACAGGATCAAACTATGGCTACACCTTC.

This clone showed up just once. This chain connects TRBV7-9 to TRBJ2-7; tentatively, D is TRBD1 (6 bases). V was pared by 11 bases and J by 3 bases, with 11 bases between. The germline V gene encodes CDR1 SEHNR and CDR2 FQNEAQ (reference sequence). The CDR3 is 11 amino acids. CDR3 region: CAGDRNYEQYF. DNA of the CDR3: TGTGCCGGTGACAGGAACTACGAGCAGTACTTC.

This rearrangement joins TRBV5-1 to TRBJ1-6; D is possibly TRBD1 (5 bases). V lost 4 bases and J lost 0, with 8 bases in between. CDR3 length: 15 residues. CDR1 and CDR2 (germline): SGHRS, YFSETQ. CDR3 sequence: CASSPDSSYNSPLHF. CDR3 bases: TGCGCCAGCAGCCCCGACAGCTCCTATAATTCACCCCTCCACTTT.

J is TRBJ2-2 and V is TRBV18, with 7 positions matching TRBD1. This CDR3 is 15 amino acids long. The V and J ends lost 3 bases and 4 bases, in that order; junction bases with no gene match: 5. The germline V gene encodes CDR1 KGHSH and CDR2 LQKENI. CDR3 protein: CASSPKGGPTGELFF. The CDR3 nucleotides are TGTGCCAGCTCACCTAAAGGGGGCCCCACCGGGGAGCTGTTTTTT.